The sequence of this T cell receptor (beta chain) was determined in a study of T cells in Graves' hyperthyroidism and ophthalmopathy. Template material for amplifying TCR beta CDR3 regions consisted of RNA transcripts. Initially, a first-round RT-PCR of the TCR CDR3 employed the HTBI primer set. TCRdb re-called the multiplex PCR reads through MiXCR, storing one row per CDR3 protein. Of about 400,000 distinct CDR3 sequences listed, approximately 16% are singletons. The CDR3 spans 15 residues. V shed 2 bases and J shed 1 base, with 12 bases lying between them. The germline gives CDR1 SGDLS, CDR2 YYNGEE.

Sequenced material: blood. This receptor was obtained from a woman in her fifties or sixties with Graves' ophthalmopathy. The V gene is TRBV9, the J gene TRBJ1-1; tentatively, D is TRBD1 (5 bases). Here the CDR3 reads CASSVGGVTNTEAFF. As DNA, the CDR3 is TGTGCCAGCAGCGTGGGGGGGGTTACGAACACTGAAGCTTTCTTT.